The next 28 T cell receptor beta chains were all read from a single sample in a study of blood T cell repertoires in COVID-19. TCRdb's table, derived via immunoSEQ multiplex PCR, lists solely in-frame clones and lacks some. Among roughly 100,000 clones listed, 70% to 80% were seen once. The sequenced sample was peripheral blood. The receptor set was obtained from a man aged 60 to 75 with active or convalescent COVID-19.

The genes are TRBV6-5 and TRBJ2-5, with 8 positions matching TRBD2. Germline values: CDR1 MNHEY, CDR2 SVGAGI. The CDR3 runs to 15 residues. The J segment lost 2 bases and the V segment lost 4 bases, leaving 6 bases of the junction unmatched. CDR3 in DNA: TGTGCCAGCAGTTCCACCACTAGCGGTCAAGAGACCCAGTACTTC. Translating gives CASSSTTSGQETQYF.

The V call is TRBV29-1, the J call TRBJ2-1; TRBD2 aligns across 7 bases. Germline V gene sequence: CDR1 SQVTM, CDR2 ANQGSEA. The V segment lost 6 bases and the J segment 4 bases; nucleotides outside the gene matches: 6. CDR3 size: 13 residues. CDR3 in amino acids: CSVATSRYNEQFF. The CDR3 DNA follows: TGCAGCGTGGCGACTAGCCGTTACAATGAGCAGTTCTTC.

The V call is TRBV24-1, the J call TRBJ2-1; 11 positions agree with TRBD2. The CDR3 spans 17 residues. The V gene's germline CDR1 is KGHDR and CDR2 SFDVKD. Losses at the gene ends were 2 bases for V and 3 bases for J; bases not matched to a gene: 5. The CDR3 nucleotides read TGTGCCACCAGTGATTCCACTAGCGGGAGTATCTACAATGAGCAGTTCTTC. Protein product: CATSDSTSGSIYNEQFF.

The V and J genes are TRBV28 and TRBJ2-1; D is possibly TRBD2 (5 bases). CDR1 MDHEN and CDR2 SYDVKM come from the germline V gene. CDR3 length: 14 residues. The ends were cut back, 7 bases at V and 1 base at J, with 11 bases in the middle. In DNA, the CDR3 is TGTGCCAGCATAGGGAGTGGGTCCTACAATGAGCAGTTCTTC. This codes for CASIGSGSYNEQFF.

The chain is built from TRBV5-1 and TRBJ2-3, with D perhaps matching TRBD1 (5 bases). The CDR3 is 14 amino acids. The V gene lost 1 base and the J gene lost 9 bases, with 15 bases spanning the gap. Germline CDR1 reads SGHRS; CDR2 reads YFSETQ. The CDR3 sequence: CASSLRVTDGTQYF. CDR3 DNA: TGCGCCAGCAGCTTGAGAGTGACAGATGGGACGCAGTATTTT.

Here the CDR3 DNA reads TGCGCCAGCAGCTTTAACAGTGAAAAACTGTTTTTT. As protein: CASSFNSEKLFF. The V call is TRBV5-1, the J call TRBJ1-4; D gene uncertain. Germline loops: CDR1 SGHRS, CDR2 YFSETQ. This CDR3 spans 12 amino acids. V shed 2 bases and J shed 7 bases, with 6 bases lying between them.

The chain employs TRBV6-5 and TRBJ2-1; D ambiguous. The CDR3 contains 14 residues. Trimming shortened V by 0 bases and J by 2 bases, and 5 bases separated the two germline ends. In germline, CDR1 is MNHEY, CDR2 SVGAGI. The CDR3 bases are TGTGCCAGCAGTTACTCCGTCCCCTACAATGAGCAGTTCTTC. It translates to CASSYSVPYNEQFF.

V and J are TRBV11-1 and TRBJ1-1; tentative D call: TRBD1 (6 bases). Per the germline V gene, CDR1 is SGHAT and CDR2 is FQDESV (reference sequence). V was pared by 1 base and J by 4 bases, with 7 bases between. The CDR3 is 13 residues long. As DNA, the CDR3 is TGTGCCAGCAGCTTAGAACAGGGCACTGAAGCTTTCTTT. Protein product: CASSLEQGTEAFF. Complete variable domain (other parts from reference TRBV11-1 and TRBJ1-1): EAEVAQSPRYKITEKSQAVAFWCDPISGHATLYWYRQILGQGPELLVQFQDESVVDDSQLPKDRFSAERLKGVDSTLKIQPAELGDSAMYLCASSLEQGTEAFFGQGTRLTVV.

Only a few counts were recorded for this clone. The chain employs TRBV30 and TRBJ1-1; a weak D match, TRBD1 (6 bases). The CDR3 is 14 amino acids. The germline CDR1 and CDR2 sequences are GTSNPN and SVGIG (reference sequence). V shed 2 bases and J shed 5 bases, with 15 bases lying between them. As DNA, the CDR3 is TGTGCCTGGAGTCTAACGGGGAGGGGGACTGAAGCTTTCTTT. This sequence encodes CAWSLTGRGTEAFF.

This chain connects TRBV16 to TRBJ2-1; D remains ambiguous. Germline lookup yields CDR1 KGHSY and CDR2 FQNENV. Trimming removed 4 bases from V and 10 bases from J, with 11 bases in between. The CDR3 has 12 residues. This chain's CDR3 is CASSLPMSEQFF. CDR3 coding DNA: TGTGCCAGCAGCCTCCCAATGAGCGAGCAGTTCTTC.

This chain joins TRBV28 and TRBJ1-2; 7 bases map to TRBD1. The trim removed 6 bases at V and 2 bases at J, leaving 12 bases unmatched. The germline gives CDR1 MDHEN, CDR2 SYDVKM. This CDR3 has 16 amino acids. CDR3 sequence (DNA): TGTGCCAGCAGAGTAAGGACCGGGACAGAGAACTATGGCTACACCTTC. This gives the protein CASRVRTGTENYGYTF.

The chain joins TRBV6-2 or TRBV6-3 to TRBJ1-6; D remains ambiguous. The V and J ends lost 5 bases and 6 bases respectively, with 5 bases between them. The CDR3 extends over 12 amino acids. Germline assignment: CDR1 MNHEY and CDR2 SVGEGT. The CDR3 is CASSGLNSPLHF. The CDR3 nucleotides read TGTGCCAGCAGTGGGCTTAATTCACCCCTCCACTTT.

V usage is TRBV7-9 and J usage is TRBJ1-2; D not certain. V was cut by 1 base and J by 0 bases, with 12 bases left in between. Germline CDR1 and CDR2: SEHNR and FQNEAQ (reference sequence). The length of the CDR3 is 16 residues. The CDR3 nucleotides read TGTGCCAGCAGCTTAGGAATCCGGGGTCCTAACTATGGCTACACCTTC. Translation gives CASSLGIRGPNYGYTF. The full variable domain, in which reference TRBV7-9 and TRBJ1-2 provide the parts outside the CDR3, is DTGVSQNPRHKITKRGQNVTFRCDPISEHNRLYWYRQTLGQGPEFLTYFQNEAQLEKSRLLSDRFSAERPKGSFSTLEIQRTEQGDSAMYLCASSLGIRGPNYGYTFGSGTRLTVV.

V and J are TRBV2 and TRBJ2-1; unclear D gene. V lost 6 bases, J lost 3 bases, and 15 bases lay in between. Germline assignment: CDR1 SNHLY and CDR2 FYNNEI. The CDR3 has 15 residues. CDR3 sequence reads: CASSHPSDFYNEQFF. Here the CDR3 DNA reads TGTGCCAGCAGCCACCCCAGCGATTTCTACAATGAGCAGTTCTTC.

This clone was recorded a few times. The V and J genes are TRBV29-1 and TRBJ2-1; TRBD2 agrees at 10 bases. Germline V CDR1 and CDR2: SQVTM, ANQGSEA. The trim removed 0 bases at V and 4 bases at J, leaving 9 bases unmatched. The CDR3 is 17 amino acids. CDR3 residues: CSVEDLGGTSAYNEQFF. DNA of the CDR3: TGCAGCGTTGAAGATCTTGGGGGGACTAGCGCTTACAATGAGCAGTTCTTC.

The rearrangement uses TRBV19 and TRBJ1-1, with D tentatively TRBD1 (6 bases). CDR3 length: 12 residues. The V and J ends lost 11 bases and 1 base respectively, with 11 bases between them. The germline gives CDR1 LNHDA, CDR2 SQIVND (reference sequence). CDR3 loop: CACQTGNTEAFF. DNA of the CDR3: TGTGCCTGCCAGACAGGGAACACTGAAGCTTTCTTT.

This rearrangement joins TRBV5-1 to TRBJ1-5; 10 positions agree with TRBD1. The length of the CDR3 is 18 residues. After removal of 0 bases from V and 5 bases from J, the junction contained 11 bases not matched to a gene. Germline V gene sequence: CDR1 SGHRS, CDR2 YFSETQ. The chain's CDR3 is CASSLGGPGTGVDQPQHF. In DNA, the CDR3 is TGCGCCAGCAGCTTGGGTGGGCCCGGGACAGGGGTTGATCAGCCCCAGCATTTT.

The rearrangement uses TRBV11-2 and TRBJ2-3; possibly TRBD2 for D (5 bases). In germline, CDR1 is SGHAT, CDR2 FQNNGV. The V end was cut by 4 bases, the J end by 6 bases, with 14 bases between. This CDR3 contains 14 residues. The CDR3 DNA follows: TGTGCCAGCAGCTCCCGTGGCACGGGGGATACGCAGTATTTT. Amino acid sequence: CASSSRGTGDTQYF.

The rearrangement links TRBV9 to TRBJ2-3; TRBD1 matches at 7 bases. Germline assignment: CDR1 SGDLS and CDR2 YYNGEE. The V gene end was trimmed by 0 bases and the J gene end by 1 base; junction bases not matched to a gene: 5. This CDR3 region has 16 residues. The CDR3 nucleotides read TGTGCCAGCAGCGTAGGTCAGGGGGTTGGCACAGATACGCAGTATTTT. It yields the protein CASSVGQGVGTDTQYF.

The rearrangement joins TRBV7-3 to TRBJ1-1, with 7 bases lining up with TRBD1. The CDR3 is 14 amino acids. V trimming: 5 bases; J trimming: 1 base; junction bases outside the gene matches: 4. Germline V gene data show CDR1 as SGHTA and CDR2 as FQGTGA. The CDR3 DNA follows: TGTGCCAGCAGCCCCCAGGGGGGGAACACTGAAGCTTTCTTT. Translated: CASSPQGGNTEAFF. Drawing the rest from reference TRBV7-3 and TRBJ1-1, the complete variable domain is GAGVSQTPSNKVTEKGKYVELRCDPISGHTALYWYRQSLGQGPEFLIYFQGTGAADDSGLPNDRFFAVRPEGSVSTLKIQRTERGDSAVYLCASSPQGGNTEAFFGQGTRLTVV.

The CDR3 coding sequence is TGTGCCAGCAGTTTAGTGCAGGGAGGTGAAAAACTGTTTTTT. Amino acids: CASSLVQGGEKLFF. The chain has TRBV27 and TRBJ1-4, with D possibly TRBD1 on 5 matching bases. This CDR3 contains 14 residues. From germline, CDR1 is MNHEY and CDR2 SMNVEV (reference sequence). The V end lost 2 bases, the J end lost 7 bases, and 11 bases lay between the germline ends.

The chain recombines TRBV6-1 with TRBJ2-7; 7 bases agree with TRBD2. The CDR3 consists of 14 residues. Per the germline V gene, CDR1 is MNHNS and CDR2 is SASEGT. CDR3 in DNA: TGTGCCAGCACTGAAGGGACTACGGGGTACGAGCAGTACGTC. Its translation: CASTEGTTGYEQYV.

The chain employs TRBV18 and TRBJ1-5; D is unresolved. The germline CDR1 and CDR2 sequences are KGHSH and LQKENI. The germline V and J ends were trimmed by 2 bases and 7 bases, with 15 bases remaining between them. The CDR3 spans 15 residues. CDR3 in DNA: TGTGCCAGCTCACCAATGAACGGTTTAAGACAGCCCCAGCATTTT. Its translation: CASSPMNGLRQPQHF.

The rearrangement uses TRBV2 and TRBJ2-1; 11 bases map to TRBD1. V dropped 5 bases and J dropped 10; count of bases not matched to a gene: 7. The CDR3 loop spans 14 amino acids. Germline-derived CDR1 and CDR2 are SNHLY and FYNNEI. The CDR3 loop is CASSRDRGIDEQFF. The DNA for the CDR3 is TGTGCCAGCAGTAGGGACAGGGGGATTGACGAGCAGTTCTTC.

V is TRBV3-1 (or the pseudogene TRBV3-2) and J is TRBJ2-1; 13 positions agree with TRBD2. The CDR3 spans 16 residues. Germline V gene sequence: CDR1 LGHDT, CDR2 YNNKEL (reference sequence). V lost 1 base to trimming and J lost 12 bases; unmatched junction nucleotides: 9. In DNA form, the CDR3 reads TGTGCCAGCAGCCAAGGCCTACTACTAGCGGGAGGGCCGCAGTTCTTC. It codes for CASSQGLLLAGGPQFF.

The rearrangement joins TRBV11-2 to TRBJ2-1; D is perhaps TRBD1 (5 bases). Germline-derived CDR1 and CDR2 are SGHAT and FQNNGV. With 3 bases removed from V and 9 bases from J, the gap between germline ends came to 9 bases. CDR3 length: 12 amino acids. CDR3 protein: CASSFWGGEQFF. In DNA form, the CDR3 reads TGTGCCAGCAGCTTTTGGGGCGGTGAGCAGTTCTTC.

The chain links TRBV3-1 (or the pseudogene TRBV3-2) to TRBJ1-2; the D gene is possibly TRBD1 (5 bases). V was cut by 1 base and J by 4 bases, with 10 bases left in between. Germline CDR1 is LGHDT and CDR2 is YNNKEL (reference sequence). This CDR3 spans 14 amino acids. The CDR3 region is CASSQGGQGYGYTF. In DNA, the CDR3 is TGTGCCAGCAGCCAAGGGGGCCAGGGCTATGGCTACACCTTC.

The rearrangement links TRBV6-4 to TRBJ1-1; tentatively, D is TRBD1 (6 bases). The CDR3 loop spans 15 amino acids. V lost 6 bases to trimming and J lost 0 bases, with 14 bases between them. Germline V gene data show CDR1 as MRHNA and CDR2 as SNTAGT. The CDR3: CASRQGMGMNTEAFF. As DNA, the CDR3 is TGTGCCAGCAGGCAGGGGATGGGGATGAACACTGAAGCTTTCTTT.